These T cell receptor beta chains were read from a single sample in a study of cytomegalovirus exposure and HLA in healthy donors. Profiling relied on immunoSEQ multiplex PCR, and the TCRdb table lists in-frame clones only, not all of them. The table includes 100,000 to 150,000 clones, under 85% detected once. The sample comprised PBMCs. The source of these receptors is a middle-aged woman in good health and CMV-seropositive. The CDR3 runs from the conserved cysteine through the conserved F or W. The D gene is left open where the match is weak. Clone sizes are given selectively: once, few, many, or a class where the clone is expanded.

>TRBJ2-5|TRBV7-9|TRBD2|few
CASSSRKRLAGDQETQYF
TGTGCCAGCAGCTCTCGTAAAAGGCTAGCGGGAGATCAAGAGACCCAGTACTTC
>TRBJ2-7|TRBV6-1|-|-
CASSEQGKYEQYF
TGTGCCAGCAGTGAACAGGGAAAATACGAGCAGTACTTC
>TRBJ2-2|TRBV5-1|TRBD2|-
CASRRTSGYTGELFF
TGCGCCAGCAGAAGGACTAGCGGTTACACCGGGGAGCTGTTTTTT
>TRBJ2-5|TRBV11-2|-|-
CASSWTDGTQYF
TGTGCCAGCAGCTGGACAGACGGGACCCAGTACTTC
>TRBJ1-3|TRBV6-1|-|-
CASSSNRVSGNTIYF
TGTGCCAGCAGTAGTAACAGGGTATCTGGAAACACCATATATTTT
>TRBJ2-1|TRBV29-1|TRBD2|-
CSVEYVAGGPNEQFF
TGCAGCGTTGAATACGTAGCGGGAGGGCCTAATGAGCAGTTCTTC
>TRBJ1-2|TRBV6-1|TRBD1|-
CASRPGQGYGYTF
TGTGCCAGCAGACCGGGACAGGGGTATGGCTACACCTTC
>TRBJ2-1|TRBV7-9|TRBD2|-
CASSTTLPGLATNEQFF
TGTGCCAGCAGCACTACATTGCCGGGACTAGCGACGAATGAGCAGTTCTTC
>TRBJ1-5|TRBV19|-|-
CASSLGRLYQPQHF
TGTGCCAGTAGTCTCGGCAGGCTTTATCAGCCCCAGCATTTT
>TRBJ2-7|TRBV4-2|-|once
CASSQDRGASSEQYF
TGTGCCAGCAGCCAAGATCGGGGGGCTTCATCCGAGCAGTACTTC
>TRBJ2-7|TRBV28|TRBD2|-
CASSSDWTSGIYEQYF
TGTGCCAGCAGTTCTGACTGGACTAGCGGGATCTACGAGCAGTACTTC
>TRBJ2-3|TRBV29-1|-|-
CSVWRLGTDTQYF
TGCAGCGTGTGGAGGTTGGGCACAGATACGCAGTATTTT
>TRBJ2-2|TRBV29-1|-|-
CSGQTRGTGELFF
TGCAGCGGCCAAACCCGGGGCACCGGGGAGCTGTTTTTT
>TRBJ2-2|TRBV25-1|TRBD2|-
CASSVTSPSNTGELFF
TGTGCCAGCAGTGTGACTAGCCCTTCGAACACCGGGGAGCTGTTTTTT
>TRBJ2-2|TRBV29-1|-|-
CSVQGSRVSNTGELFF
TGCAGCGTTCAGGGTTCCAGGGTATCGAACACCGGGGAGCTGTTTTTT
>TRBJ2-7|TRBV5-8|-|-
CASSSDRFEQYF
TGTGCCAGCAGCTCCGACAGATTCGAGCAGTACTTC
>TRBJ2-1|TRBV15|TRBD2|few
CATSPRGGINNEQFF
TGTGCCACCAGCCCCCGGGGAGGGATTAACAATGAGCAGTTCTTC
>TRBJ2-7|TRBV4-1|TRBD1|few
CASSPHPGQGRTYEQYF
TGCGCCAGCAGCCCCCATCCGGGACAGGGACGAACCTACGAGCAGTACTTC
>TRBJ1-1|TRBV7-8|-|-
CASSHQAVNTEAFF
TGTGCCAGCAGCCATCAGGCTGTAAACACTGAAGCTTTCTTT
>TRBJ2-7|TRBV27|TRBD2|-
CASSSKRGGTYEQYF
TGTGCCAGCAGTTCGAAACGGGGGGGTACCTACGAGCAGTACTTC
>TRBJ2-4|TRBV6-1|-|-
CASSGGGGNIQYF
TGTGCCTCCTCAGGGGGCGGGGGAAACATTCAGTACTTC
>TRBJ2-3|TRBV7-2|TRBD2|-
CASLRTSGTDTQYF
TGTGCCAGCCTCCGGACTAGCGGGACAGATACGCAGTATTTT